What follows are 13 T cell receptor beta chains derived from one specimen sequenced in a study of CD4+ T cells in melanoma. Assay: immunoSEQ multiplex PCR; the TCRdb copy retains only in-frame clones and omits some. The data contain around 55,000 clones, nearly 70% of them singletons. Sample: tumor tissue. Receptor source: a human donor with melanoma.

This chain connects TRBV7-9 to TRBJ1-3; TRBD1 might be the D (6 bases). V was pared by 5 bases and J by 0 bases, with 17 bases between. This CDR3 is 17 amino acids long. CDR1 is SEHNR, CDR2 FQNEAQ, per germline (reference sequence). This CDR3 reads CASSHPGHMSSGNTIYF. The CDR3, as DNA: TGTGCCAGCAGCCATCCGGGACACATGAGCTCTGGAAACACCATATATTTT.

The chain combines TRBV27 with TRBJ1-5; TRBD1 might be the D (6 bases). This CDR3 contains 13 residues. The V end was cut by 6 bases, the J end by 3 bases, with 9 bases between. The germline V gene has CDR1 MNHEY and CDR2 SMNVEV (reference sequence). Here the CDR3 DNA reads TGTGCCAGCAGGACGGGACACAATCAGCCCCAGCATTTT. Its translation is CASRTGHNQPQHF.

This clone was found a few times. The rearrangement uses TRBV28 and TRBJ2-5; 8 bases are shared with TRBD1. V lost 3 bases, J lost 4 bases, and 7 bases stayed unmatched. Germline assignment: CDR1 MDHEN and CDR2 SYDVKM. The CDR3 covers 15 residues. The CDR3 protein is CASSFLTGGGETQYF. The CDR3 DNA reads TGTGCCAGCAGTTTTCTTACAGGGGGTGGAGAGACCCAGTACTTC.

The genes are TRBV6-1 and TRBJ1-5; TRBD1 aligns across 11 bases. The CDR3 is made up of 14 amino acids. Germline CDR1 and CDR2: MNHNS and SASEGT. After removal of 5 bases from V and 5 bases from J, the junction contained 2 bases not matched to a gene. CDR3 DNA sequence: TGTGCCAGCAGTCGGGACAGGGGGTATCAGCCCCAGCATTTT. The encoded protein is CASSRDRGYQPQHF.

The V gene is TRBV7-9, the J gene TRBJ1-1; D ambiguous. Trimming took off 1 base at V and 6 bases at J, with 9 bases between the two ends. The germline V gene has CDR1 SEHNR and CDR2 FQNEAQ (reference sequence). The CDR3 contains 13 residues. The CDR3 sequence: CASSLVLGAEAFF. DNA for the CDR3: TGTGCCAGCAGCTTAGTTCTGGGTGCTGAAGCTTTCTTT.

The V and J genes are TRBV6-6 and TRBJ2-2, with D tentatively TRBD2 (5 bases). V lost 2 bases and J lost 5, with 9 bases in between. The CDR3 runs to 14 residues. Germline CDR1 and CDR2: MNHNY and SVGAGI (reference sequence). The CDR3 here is CASSYGRETGELFF. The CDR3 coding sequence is TGTGCCAGCAGTTACGGGAGAGAAACCGGGGAGCTGTTTTTT.

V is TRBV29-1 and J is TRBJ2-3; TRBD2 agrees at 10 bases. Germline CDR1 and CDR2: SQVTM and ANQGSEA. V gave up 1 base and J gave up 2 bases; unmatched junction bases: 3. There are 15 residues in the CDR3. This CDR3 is CSVEGTSGITDTQYF. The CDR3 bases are TGCAGCGTTGAAGGGACTAGCGGAATCACAGATACGCAGTATTTT.

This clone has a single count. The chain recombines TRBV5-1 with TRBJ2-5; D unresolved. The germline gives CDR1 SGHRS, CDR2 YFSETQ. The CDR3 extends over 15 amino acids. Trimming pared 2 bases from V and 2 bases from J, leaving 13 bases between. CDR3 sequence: CASSFALPSQETQYF. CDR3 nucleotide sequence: TGCGCCAGCAGCTTTGCTCTACCCTCACAAGAGACCCAGTACTTC.

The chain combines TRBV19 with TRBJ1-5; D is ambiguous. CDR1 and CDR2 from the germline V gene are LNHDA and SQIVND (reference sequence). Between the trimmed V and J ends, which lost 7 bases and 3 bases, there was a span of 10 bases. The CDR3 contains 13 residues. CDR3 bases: TGTGCCAGTACCAGAAAGAACAATCAGCCCCAGCATTTT. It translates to CASTRKNNQPQHF.

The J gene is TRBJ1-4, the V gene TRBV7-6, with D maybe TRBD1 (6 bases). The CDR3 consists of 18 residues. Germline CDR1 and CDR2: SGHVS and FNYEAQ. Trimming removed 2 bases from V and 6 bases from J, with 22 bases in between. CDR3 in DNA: TGTGCCAGCAGCTTAAGCCCAATGGGGGGCAGGGGTGATGAAAAACTGTTTTTT. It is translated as CASSLSPMGGRGDEKLFF.

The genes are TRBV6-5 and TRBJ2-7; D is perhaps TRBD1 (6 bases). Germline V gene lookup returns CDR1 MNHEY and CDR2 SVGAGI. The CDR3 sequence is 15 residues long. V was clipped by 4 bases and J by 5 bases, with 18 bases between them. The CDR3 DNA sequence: TGTGCCAGCAGTTTTGGATTAGGGGGAAGCAACGAGCAGTACTTC. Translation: CASSFGLGGSNEQYF.

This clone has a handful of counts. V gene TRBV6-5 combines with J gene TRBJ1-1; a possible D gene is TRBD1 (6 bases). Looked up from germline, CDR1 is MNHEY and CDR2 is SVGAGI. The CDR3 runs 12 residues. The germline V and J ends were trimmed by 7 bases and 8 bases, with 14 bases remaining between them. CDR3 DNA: TGTGCCAGCACTGGGGGGCGGCTAGAAGCTTTCTTT. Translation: CASTGGRLEAFF.

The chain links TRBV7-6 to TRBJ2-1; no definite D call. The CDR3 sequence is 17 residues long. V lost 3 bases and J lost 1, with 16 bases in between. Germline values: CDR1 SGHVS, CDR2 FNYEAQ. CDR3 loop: CASSLGGVGNSYNEQFF. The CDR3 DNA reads TGTGCCAGCAGCTTGGGTGGGGTGGGGAATTCCTACAATGAGCAGTTCTTC.